This is a list of T cell receptor beta chains from one sample in a study of identical twins. From the 5' RACE reads, TCRdb called clonotypes with MiXCR, one entry per CDR3 protein. This table holds 400,000 to 550,000 distinct CDR3 sequences, about 13% found once. This sample also appeared in a second study, on yellow fever vaccine responses in identical twins.

The specimen was CD4+ T cells sorted from blood. The receptors derive from a woman aged 18-29 years in good health. Both conserved end residues are part of each CDR3. The D gene is left open where the match is weak.

J: TRBJ2-7; D: .; V: TRBV12-3/TRBV12-4; CDR3: CASTGTAVEQYF
J: TRBJ2-5; D: TRBD1; V: TRBV20-1; CDR3: CSAKVVTGSQETQYF
J: TRBJ2-7; D: .; V: TRBV10-3; CDR3: CAISGGGNLEQYF
J: TRBJ2-1; D: TRBD2; V: TRBV12-3/TRBV12-4; CDR3: CASSFLLAGSDYNEQFF
J: TRBJ1-4; D: .; V: TRBV5-1; CDR3: CASSLVAGPYPGANEKLFF
J: TRBJ1-2; D: .; V: TRBV12-3/TRBV12-4; CDR3: CASSTGTPTGRGYTF
J: TRBJ1-4; D: .; V: TRBV28; CDR3: CASSLGGINEKLFF
J: TRBJ2-2; D: .; V: TRBV18; CDR3: CASSLVGSTTGELFF
J: TRBJ2-6; D: .; V: TRBV12-3/TRBV12-4; CDR3: CASSSRQSGANVLTF
J: TRBJ2-3; D: TRBD2; V: TRBV5-1; CDR3: CASSSVVSGSFGDTQYF
J: TRBJ2-7; D: .; V: TRBV10-3; CDR3: CAIKGSDGYEQYF
J: TRBJ2-7; D: TRBD1; V: TRBV28; CDR3: CASSSLRGRTYEQYF
J: TRBJ2-7; D: .; V: TRBV20-1; CDR3: CSASPGWGYEQYF
J: TRBJ2-1; D: TRBD1; V: TRBV15; CDR3: CATSRAPGQNNEQFF
J: TRBJ2-7; D: TRBD1; V: TRBV5-1; CDR3: CASSAGQGGTAPYEQYF
J: TRBJ2-3; D: TRBD1; V: TRBV12-3/TRBV12-4; CDR3: CASSQTGGGLDTQYF
J: TRBJ2-3; D: .; V: TRBV6-5; CDR3: CASSYIGTDTQYF
J: TRBJ2-2; D: .; V: TRBV7-9; CDR3: CASSLRQRSNTGELFF
J: TRBJ2-3; D: .; V: TRBV20-1; CDR3: CSARVGAADTQYF
J: TRBJ2-5; D: TRBD2; V: TRBV5-1; CDR3: CASSNGLAGLMYQETQYF
J: TRBJ2-5; D: .; V: TRBV12-3/TRBV12-4; CDR3: CASSFGEETQYF
J: TRBJ2-1; D: TRBD2; V: TRBV30; CDR3: CAWRANSGGPYNEQFF
J: TRBJ2-7; D: .; V: TRBV6-1; CDR3: CASSVVGATYEQYF
J: TRBJ1-4; D: .; V: TRBV3-1; CDR3: CASSQSEKLFF
J: TRBJ2-5; D: TRBD2; V: TRBV9; CDR3: CASSVEGLAGILQETQYF
J: TRBJ2-3; D: TRBD2; V: TRBV20-1; CDR3: CSATQWGGLADTQYF
J: TRBJ2-2; D: TRBD1; V: TRBV12-3/TRBV12-4; CDR3: CASSRTGPTGELFF
J: TRBJ2-7; D: TRBD2; V: TRBV5-1; CDR3: CASSLTSGTYYEQYF
J: TRBJ2-1; D: .; V: TRBV7-2; CDR3: CASSPDRPPLSEQFF
J: TRBJ2-7; D: .; V: TRBV2; CDR3: CASSPSPITYEQYF
J: TRBJ2-5; D: .; V: TRBV18; CDR3: CASSPPTEETQYF
J: TRBJ2-5; D: TRBD1; V: TRBV4-3; CDR3: CASSQDSGQGETQYF
J: TRBJ2-1; D: .; V: TRBV5-1; CDR3: CASSLEVYGNEQFF
J: TRBJ2-2; D: TRBD1; V: TRBV12-3/TRBV12-4; CDR3: CASSLLQGAVGELFF
J: TRBJ1-1; D: TRBD1; V: TRBV12-3/TRBV12-4; CDR3: CATLMYRGEAFF
J: TRBJ2-1; D: TRBD2; V: TRBV3-1; CDR3: CASSGGVASRSYNEQFF
J: TRBJ2-1; D: .; V: TRBV20-1; CDR3: CSAQWGPPKVNEQFF
J: TRBJ2-7; D: TRBD2; V: TRBV9; CDR3: CASSVGALAGTYEQYF
J: TRBJ2-5; D: TRBD1; V: TRBV6-5; CDR3: CASSWGLETGGKETQYF
J: TRBJ2-3; D: TRBD2; V: TRBV7-3; CDR3: CASSSRTSGSTDTQYF
J: TRBJ2-3; D: TRBD1; V: TRBV12-5; CDR3: CASGLVGAGTGTDTQYF
J: TRBJ2-2; D: .; V: TRBV5-1; CDR3: CASSMTAGDTGELFF
J: TRBJ2-1; D: .; V: TRBV7-9; CDR3: CASSLREDEQLF
J: TRBJ2-2; D: TRBD2; V: TRBV27; CDR3: CASSPLGGGNTGELFF
J: TRBJ2-4; D: .; V: TRBV7-2; CDR3: CASSSPMRGNIQYF
J: TRBJ1-5; D: TRBD1; V: TRBV11-2; CDR3: CASSFRDRTNTNQPQHF
J: TRBJ2-3; D: .; V: TRBV9; CDR3: CASSVEPGRTDTQYF
J: TRBJ2-1; D: .; V: TRBV7-3; CDR3: CASSSRSRVVNEQFF
J: TRBJ2-7; D: TRBD1; V: TRBV20-1; CDR3: CSASTGGMVEQYF
J: TRBJ2-7; D: TRBD1; V: TRBV19; CDR3: CASSTPGQEDRYF
J: TRBJ2-3; D: TRBD2; V: TRBV24-1; CDR3: CATSGGFADTQYF
J: TRBJ2-7; D: TRBD1; V: TRBV29-1; CDR3: CSARDSFTYEQYF
J: TRBJ2-7; D: .; V: TRBV12-3/TRBV12-4; CDR3: CASSLGLRDEQYF
J: TRBJ2-2; D: .; V: TRBV6-2/TRBV6-3; CDR3: CASSYSFTGELFF
J: TRBJ2-5; D: .; V: TRBV29-1; CDR3: CTSTGDQYF
J: TRBJ2-7; D: .; V: TRBV5-1; CDR3: CASSWGDILEQYF
J: TRBJ2-2; D: TRBD2; V: TRBV10-3; CDR3: CAIRTSVGPGELFF
J: TRBJ2-5; D: .; V: TRBV28; CDR3: CASRDPQETQYF
J: TRBJ2-6; D: TRBD2; V: TRBV5-1; CDR3: CASSLAEGGVGSGANVLTF
J: TRBJ1-2; D: TRBD1; V: TRBV7-8; CDR3: CASSLGGQPYGYTF